This T cell receptor beta chain was profiled in a study of CD8 T cells in ankylosing spondylitis. The study's findings and limits: Existing reports had already noted some motif variants in reactive arthritis synovial fluid and blood.

Scientists made TCR beta libraries using quantitative 5'-RACE with molecular barcodes. Using its own MiXCR run on the 5' RACE reads, TCRdb lists one record per CDR3 protein. The table records roughly 130,000 distinct CDR3 sequences, 7.5% to 9.5% of them present only once. Between the trimmed V and J ends, which lost 0 bases and 5 bases, there was a span of 11 bases. This CDR3 region has 15 residues. CDR1 is SGHRS, CDR2 YFSETQ, per germline. This clonotype was seen many times. What it recognizes is unknown. The chain carries TRBV5-1 and TRBJ1-4; D perhaps matches TRBD1 (5 bases). This sequence was found in a male donor with ankylosing spondylitis. The sequencing input was synovial fluid, either unsorted or a sorted T cell fraction (not recorded which). CDR3 protein: CASSLGVDRNEKLFF. The CDR3, as DNA: TGCGCCAGCAGCTTGGGAGTTGACAGAAATGAAAAACTGTTTTTT.